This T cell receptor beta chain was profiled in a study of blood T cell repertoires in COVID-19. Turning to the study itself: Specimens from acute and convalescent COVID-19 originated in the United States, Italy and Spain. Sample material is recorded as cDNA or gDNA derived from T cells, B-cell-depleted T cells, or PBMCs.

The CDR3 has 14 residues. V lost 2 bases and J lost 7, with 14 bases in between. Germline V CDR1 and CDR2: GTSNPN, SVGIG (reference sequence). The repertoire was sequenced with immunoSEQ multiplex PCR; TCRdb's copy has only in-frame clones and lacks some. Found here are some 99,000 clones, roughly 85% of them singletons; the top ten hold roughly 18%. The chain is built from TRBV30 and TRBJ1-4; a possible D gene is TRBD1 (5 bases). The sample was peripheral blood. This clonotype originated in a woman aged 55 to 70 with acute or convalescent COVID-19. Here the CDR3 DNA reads TGTGCCTGGAGTCCAGGTGACAGTCCTGAAAAACTGTTTTTT. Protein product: CAWSPGDSPEKLFF.